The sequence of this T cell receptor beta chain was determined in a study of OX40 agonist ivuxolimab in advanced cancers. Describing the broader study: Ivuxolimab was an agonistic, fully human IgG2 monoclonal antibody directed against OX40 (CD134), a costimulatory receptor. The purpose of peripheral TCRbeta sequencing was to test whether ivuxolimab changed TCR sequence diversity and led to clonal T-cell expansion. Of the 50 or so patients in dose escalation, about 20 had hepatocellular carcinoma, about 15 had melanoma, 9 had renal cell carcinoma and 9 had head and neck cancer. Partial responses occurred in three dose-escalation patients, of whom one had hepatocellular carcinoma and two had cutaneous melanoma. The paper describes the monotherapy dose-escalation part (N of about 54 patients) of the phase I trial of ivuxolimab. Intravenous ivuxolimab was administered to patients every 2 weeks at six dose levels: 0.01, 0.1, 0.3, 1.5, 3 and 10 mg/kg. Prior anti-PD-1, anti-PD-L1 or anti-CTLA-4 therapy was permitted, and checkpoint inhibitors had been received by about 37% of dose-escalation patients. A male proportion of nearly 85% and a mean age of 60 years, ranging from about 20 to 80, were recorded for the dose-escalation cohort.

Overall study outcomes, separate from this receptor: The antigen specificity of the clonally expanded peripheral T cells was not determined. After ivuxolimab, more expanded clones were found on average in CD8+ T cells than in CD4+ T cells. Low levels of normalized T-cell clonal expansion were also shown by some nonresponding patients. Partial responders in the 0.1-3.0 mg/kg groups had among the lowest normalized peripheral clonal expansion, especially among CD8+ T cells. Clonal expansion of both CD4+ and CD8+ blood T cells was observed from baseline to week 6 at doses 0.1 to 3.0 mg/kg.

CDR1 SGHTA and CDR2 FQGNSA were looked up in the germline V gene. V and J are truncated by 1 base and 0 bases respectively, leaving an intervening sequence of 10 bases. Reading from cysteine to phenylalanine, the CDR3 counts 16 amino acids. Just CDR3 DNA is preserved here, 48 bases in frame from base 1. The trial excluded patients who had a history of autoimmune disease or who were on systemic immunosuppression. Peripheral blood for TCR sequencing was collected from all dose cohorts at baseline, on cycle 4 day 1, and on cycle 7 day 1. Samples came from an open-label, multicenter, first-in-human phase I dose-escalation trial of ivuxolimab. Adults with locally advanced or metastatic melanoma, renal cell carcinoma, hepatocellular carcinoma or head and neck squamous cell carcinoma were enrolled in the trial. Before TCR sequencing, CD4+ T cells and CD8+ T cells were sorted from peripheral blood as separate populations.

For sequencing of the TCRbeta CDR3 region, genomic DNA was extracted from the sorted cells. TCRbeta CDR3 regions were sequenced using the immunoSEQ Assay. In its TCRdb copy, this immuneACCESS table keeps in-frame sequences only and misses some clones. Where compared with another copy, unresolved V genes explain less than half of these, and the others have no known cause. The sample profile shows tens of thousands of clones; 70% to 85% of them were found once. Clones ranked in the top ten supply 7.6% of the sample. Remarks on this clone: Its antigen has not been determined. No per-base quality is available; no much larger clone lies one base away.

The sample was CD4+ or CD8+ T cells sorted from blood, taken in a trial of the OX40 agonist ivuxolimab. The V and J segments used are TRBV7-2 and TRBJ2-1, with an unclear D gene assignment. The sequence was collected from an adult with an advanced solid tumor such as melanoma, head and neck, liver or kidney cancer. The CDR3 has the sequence CASSLVGGSSYNEQFF. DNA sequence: TGTGCCAGCAGCTTAGTTGGCGGCAGCTCCTACAATGAGCAGTTCTTC.